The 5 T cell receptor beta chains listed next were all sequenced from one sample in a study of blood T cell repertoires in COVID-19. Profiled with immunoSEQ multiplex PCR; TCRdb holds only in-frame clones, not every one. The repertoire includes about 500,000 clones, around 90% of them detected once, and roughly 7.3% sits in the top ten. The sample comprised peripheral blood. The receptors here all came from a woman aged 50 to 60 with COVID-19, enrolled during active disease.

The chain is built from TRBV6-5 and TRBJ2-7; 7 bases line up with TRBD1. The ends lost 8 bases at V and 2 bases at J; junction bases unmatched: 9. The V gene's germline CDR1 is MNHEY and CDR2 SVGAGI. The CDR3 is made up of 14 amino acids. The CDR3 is CASLGGQEPYEQYF. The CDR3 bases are TGTGCCAGCTTAGGTGGACAGGAACCCTACGAGCAGTACTTC.

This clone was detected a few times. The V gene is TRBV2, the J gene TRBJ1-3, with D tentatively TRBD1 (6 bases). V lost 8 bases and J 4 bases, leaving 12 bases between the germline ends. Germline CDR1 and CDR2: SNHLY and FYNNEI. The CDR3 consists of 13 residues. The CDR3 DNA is TGTGCCAGCCAAACAGGGCCCGGAAACACCATATATTTT. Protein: CASQTGPGNTIYF. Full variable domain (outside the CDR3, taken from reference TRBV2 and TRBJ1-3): EPEVTQTPSHQVTQMGQEVILRCVPISNHLYFYWYRQILGQKVEFLVSFYNNEISEKSEIFDDQFSVERPDGSNFTLKIRSTKLEDSAMYFCASQTGPGNTIYFGEGSWLTVV.

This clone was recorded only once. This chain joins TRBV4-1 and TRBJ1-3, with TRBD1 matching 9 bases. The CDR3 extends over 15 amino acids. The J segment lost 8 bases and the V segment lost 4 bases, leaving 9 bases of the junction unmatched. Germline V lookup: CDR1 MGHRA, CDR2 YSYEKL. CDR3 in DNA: TGCGCCAGCAGCCCTTACGGACAGGGGCGGGACACCATATATTTT. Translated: CASSPYGQGRDTIYF.

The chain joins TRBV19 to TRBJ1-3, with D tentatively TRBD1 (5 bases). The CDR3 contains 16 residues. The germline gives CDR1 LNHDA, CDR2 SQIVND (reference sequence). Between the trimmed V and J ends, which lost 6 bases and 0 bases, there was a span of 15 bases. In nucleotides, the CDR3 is TGTGCCAGTAGCGGCTTACAGGAAAGCTCTGGAAACACCATATATTTT. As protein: CASSGLQESSGNTIYF.

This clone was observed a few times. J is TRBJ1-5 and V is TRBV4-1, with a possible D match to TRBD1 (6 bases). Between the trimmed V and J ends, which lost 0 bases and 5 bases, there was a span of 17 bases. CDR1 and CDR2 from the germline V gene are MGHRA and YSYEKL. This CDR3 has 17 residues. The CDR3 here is CASSQEGMEQGHQPQHF. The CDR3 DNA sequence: TGCGCCAGCAGCCAAGAAGGTATGGAACAGGGTCATCAGCCCCAGCATTTT.